One sample yielded the 5 T cell receptor beta chains listed below, sequenced in a study of T cells in Graves' hyperthyroidism and ophthalmopathy. Amplified TCR beta CDR3 regions came from RNA transcripts. The HTBI primer set served for first-round RT-PCR of the TCR CDR3. MiXCR was run by TCRdb on the multiplex PCR reads, yielding one entry per CDR3 protein. This table holds a few hundred thousand distinct CDR3 sequences, less than 15% found once. The specimen sequenced was blood. The receptors come from a woman in her thirties or forties with Graves' hyperthyroidism.

The rearrangement links TRBV3-1 to TRBJ1-4, with 7 bases lining up with TRBD1. The CDR3 is made up of 21 amino acids. The V and J ends lost 1 base and 0 bases, in that order; junction bases with no gene match: 17. Per the germline V gene, CDR1 is LGHDT and CDR2 is YNNKEL (reference sequence). The CDR3 protein is CASSQGPPPGQINATNEKLFF. The CDR3 DNA reads TGTGCCAGCAGCCAAGGGCCCCCCCCGGGACAGATCAATGCAACTAATGAAAAACTGTTTTTT.

This clonotype was counted many times. The V and J genes are TRBV7-2 and TRBJ1-1; possibly TRBD1 for D (5 bases). This CDR3 comprises 12 residues. Between the trimmed V and J ends, which lost 6 bases and 4 bases, there was a span of 9 bases. CDR1 is SGHTA and CDR2 is FQGNSA in the germline V gene. The CDR3 DNA reads TGTGCCAGCAGTGGACAATTCACTGAAGCTTTCTTT. It encodes CASSGQFTEAFF.

The sample holds many counts of this clonotype. The chain couples TRBV30 to TRBJ2-5, with 8 bases lining up with TRBD1. Germline CDR1 is GTSNPN and CDR2 is SVGIG (reference sequence). Trimming took 7 bases from V and 1 from J; bases not matched to a gene: 8. CDR3 length: 14 amino acids. This chain's CDR3 is CALTGVGFQETQYF. CDR3 DNA sequence: TGTGCCTTGACAGGGGTTGGGTTCCAAGAGACCCAGTACTTC.

This chain links TRBV5-4 with TRBJ2-2, with D perhaps TRBD2 (5 bases). Germline V gene data show CDR1 as SGHNT and CDR2 as YYREEE (reference sequence). This CDR3 spans 15 amino acids. V dropped 6 bases and J dropped 2 bases, with 14 bases sitting between them. The CDR3 spells CASTAQGGNTGELFF. CDR3 coding DNA: TGTGCCAGCACCGCCCAAGGAGGAAACACCGGGGAGCTGTTTTTT. Full variable domain (missing parts from reference TRBV5-4 and TRBJ2-2): ETGVTQSPTHLIKTRGQQVTLRCSSQSGHNTVSWYQQALGQGPQFIFQYYREEENGRGNFPPRFSGLQFPNYSSELNVNALELDDSALYLCASTAQGGNTGELFFGEGSRLTVL.

The chain has TRBV6-1 and TRBJ2-1; D gene uncertain. Germline V gives CDR1 MNHNS, CDR2 SASEGT. This CDR3 is built from 14 residues. V was pared by 5 bases and J by 2 bases, with 10 bases between. CDR3 residues: CASSSPPPYNEQFF. DNA for the CDR3: TGTGCCAGCAGTTCCCCCCCCCCCTACAATGAGCAGTTCTTC.